Listed here are 16 T cell receptor beta chains from one sample, sequenced in a study of T-cell memory formation after mild COVID-19 (dated by TCRdb to the early 2020s). Library preparation employed 5' RACE. TCRdb shows the sequencer as Illumina NovaSeq 6000. TCRdb cleaned the public reads at Q25 with fastp, built clones with MiXCR and kept in-frame beta chains. Every distinct CDR3 protein forms one entry, paired with its most common genes and DNA. For this sample the table gives roughly 170,000 distinct CDR3 sequences, of which about 20% were detected only once. Together, the top ten hold roughly 23% of the sample. Specimen: PBMCs or a T cell subset sorted from them (not recorded which). Receptors originate from an adult woman who had mild COVID-19 (a few samples of this study predate the infection). The sample titles of this study are shuffled in the database, so cell type and time point are left out; the donor was told from shared clones.

The V and J genes are TRBV10-3 and TRBJ1-2; D unresolved. The CDR3 is 12 residues long. V lost 6 bases and J 3 bases, leaving 8 bases between the germline ends. The germline V gene has CDR1 ENHRY and CDR2 SYGVKD. The CDR3 sequence: CAIRLQDYGYTF. The DNA for the CDR3 is TGTGCCATCAGACTCCAAGACTATGGCTACACCTTC.

This clonotype is a singleton in its sample. The V and J genes are TRBV19 and TRBJ2-2, with D possibly called TRBD1 or TRBD2 (6 bases each). The CDR3 extends over 17 amino acids. Germline CDR1 reads LNHDA; CDR2 reads SQIVND (reference sequence). The germline V and J ends were trimmed by 4 bases and 6 bases, with 21 bases remaining between them. CDR3 region: CASSTHGGPGFSGELFF. CDR3 nucleotide sequence: TGTGCCAGTAGTACTCACGGGGGCCCTGGATTCTCCGGGGAGCTGTTTTTT.

The genes are TRBV27 and TRBJ2-1, with D perhaps matching TRBD1 (5 bases). The ends were cut back, 2 bases at V and 6 bases at J, with 11 bases in the middle. Germline-derived CDR1 and CDR2 are MNHEY and SMNVEV (reference sequence). CDR3 length: 14 residues. CDR3: CASSLVSRANEQFF. The CDR3 nucleotides read TGTGCCAGCAGTTTAGTGTCCAGGGCCAATGAGCAGTTCTTC.

The V and J genes are TRBV5-1 and TRBJ1-1, with D unresolved. V lost 0 bases, J lost 4 bases, and 10 bases lay in between. The germline CDR1 and CDR2 sequences are SGHRS and YFSETQ. The CDR3 sequence is 14 residues long. CDR3 in amino acids: CASSLGRYVTEAFF. The CDR3 bases are TGCGCCAGCAGCTTGGGACGGTATGTCACTGAAGCTTTCTTT.

Ten or more counts support this clonotype. As DNA, the CDR3 is TGTGCCAGCAGCCCCCCAGTGAACACTGAAGCTTTCTTT. Translation: CASSPPVNTEAFF. The genes are TRBV7-9 and TRBJ1-1; D is uncertain. V was trimmed by 5 bases and J by 0 bases, leaving 7 bases between them. The V gene's germline CDR1 is SEHNR and CDR2 FQNEAQ (reference sequence). The CDR3 consists of 13 residues.

The rearrangement uses TRBV7-9 and TRBJ2-3, with 14 bases that match TRBD2. CDR3 size: 16 residues. V trimming: 6 bases; J trimming: 5 bases; junction bases outside the gene matches: 7. CDR1 SEHNR and CDR2 FQNEAQ come from the germline V gene (reference sequence). The CDR3 spells CASRSTSGREKDTQYF. CDR3 DNA: TGTGCCAGCAGGTCGACTAGCGGGAGGGAGAAAGATACGCAGTATTTT.

In its sample, this clonotype was seen many times. This chain joins TRBV12-3 or TRBV12-4 and TRBJ2-1; D is unresolved. V lost 3 bases and J lost 4, with 19 bases in between. The CDR3 loop spans 17 amino acids. The CDR3 DNA reads as TGTGCCAGCAGTTTTCAAGTTGGGCAGGTGATATACAATGAGCAGTTCTTC. Amino acids: CASSFQVGQVIYNEQFF.

The chain employs TRBV10-3 and TRBJ1-1, with D unclear. The CDR3 runs 14 residues. The germline V gene has CDR1 ENHRY and CDR2 SYGVKD. The V gene lost 0 bases and the J gene lost 0 bases, with 5 bases spanning the gap. CDR3 protein: CAISESVVNTEAFF. CDR3 sequence (DNA): TGTGCCATCAGTGAGTCGGTGGTGAACACTGAAGCTTTCTTT.

The CDR3 loop is CASTNRAGEQYF. CDR3 coding DNA: TGTGCCAGCACCAACCGGGCGGGAGAGCAGTACTTC. V is TRBV12-3 or TRBV12-4 and J is TRBJ2-7, with D perhaps TRBD2 (6 bases). V was pared by 7 bases and J by 7 bases, with 14 bases between. The CDR3 consists of 12 residues.

This rearrangement joins TRBV9 to TRBJ1-2; D is uncertain. V lost 0 bases and J lost 4, with 13 bases in between. CDR1 SGDLS and CDR2 YYNGEE come from the germline V gene. This CDR3 is built from 15 residues. The CDR3 DNA reads TGTGCCAGCAGCGTAGATGGAGGTGGCGTCTATGGCTACACCTTC. Amino acids: CASSVDGGGVYGYTF. Filled out from reference TRBV9 and TRBJ1-2, the complete variable domain reads DSGVTQTPKHLITATGQRVTLRCSPRSGDLSVYWYQQSLDQGLQFLIQYYNGEERAKGNILERFSAQQFPDLHSELNLSSLELGDSALYFCASSVDGGGVYGYTFGSGTRLTVV.

The CDR3 nucleotides read TGTGCCAGCAGCTATTCAGGGGGAAATAATGAAAAACTGTTTTTT. Residues: CASSYSGGNNEKLFF. The chain recombines TRBV13 with TRBJ1-4; 7 bases line up with TRBD1. Germline-derived CDR1 and CDR2 are PRHDT and FYEKMQ (reference sequence). Germline trimming cut 4 bases from V and 4 bases from J; bases unmatched to any gene: 6. CDR3 length equals 15 residues.

As DNA, the CDR3 is TGCAGTGCTAGGGGGATCTACTACAATGAGCAGTTCTTC. As protein: CSARGIYYNEQFF. The chain links TRBV20-1 to TRBJ2-1; D not certain. V was shortened by 3 bases and J by 3 bases, with 9 bases between the two germline ends. The CDR3 loop spans 13 amino acids. In germline, CDR1 is DFQATT, CDR2 SNEGSKA (reference sequence).

The rearrangement links TRBV4-2 to TRBJ2-1; the match to TRBD1 covers 9 bases. V lost 1 base, J lost 7 bases, and 2 bases stayed unmatched. Germline assignment: CDR1 LGHNA and CDR2 YNFKEQ. This CDR3 region has 14 residues. The chain's CDR3 is CASSQVQGANEQFF. In DNA form, the CDR3 reads TGTGCCAGCAGCCAAGTACAGGGGGCTAATGAGCAGTTCTTC.

The chain employs TRBV2 and TRBJ1-4; perhaps TRBD1 as D (5 bases). The CDR3 has 16 residues. Germline V CDR1 and CDR2: SNHLY, FYNNEI. Trimming took off 3 bases at V and 8 bases at J, with 19 bases between the two ends. The CDR3 DNA reads as TGTGCCAGCAGTGACGGTGTCGTGGGGGTTCACGAAAAACTGTTTTTT. The encoded protein is CASSDGVVGVHEKLFF. The variable domain in full, with the rest retrieved from reference TRBV2 and TRBJ1-4, is EPEVTQTPSHQVTQMGQEVILRCVPISNHLYFYWYRQILGQKVEFLVSFYNNEISEKSEIFDDQFSVERPDGSNFTLKIRSTKLEDSAMYFCASSDGVVGVHEKLFFGSGTQLSVL.

The chain combines TRBV7-9 with TRBJ2-3, with D perhaps TRBD2 (6 bases). The CDR3 runs 15 residues. Germline assignment: CDR1 SEHNR and CDR2 FQNEAQ (reference sequence). Between the trimmed V and J ends, which lost 5 bases and 2 bases, there was a span of 14 bases. The CDR3 loop is CASSAGPSNTDTQYF. Here the CDR3 DNA reads TGTGCCAGCAGCGCGGGGCCAAGTAACACAGATACGCAGTATTTT.

This clonotype was picked up a small number of times. The gene calls are TRBV9 and TRBJ2-3; the match to TRBD2 covers 9 bases. CDR1 and CDR2 from the germline V gene are SGDLS and YYNGEE. The CDR3 is 16 amino acids. V shed 1 base, J shed 4 bases, and the junction held 7 bases outside the gene matches. CDR3 bases: TGTGCCAGCAGCGTAAACGCGGGGGGGCCGGCAGATACGCAGTATTTT. Protein product: CASSVNAGGPADTQYF.